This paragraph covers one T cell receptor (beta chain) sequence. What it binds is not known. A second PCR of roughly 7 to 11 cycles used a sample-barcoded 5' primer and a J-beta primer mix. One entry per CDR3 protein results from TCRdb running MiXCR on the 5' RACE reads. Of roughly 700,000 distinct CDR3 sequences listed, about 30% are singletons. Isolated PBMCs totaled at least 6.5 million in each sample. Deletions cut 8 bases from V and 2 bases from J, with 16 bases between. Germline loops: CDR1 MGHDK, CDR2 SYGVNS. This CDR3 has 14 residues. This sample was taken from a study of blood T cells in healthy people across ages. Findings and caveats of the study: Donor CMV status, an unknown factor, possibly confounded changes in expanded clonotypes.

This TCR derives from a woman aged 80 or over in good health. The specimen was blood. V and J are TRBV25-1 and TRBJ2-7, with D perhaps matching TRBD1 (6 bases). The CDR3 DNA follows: TGTGCCAGCGAGTCCCGGGACATTGCCTACGAGCAGTACTTC. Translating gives CASESRDIAYEQYF.